The sequence of this T cell receptor beta chain was determined in a study of T-cell memory formation after mild COVID-19. Points from the study as a whole: Some responding clones appeared in pre-infection memory, suggesting cross-reactive memory joined. A balance of CD4 and CD8 characterized clones contracting day 15 to 85, whereas later expanders leaned CD4+. CM and EM subsets held most contracting CD4+ clones; EMRA held CD8+ ones.

Barcoded TCR alpha and TCR beta cDNA libraries with UMIs came from 5'RACE using constant-segment primers. TCRdb itself ran the 5' RACE reads through MiXCR, one entry per CDR3 protein. In the table there are roughly 510,000 distinct CDR3 sequences, roughly 17% of which are singletons. A few counts support this clonotype. Its specificity is not known. Germline-derived CDR1 and CDR2 are LGHDT and YNNKEL (reference sequence). The CDR3 consists of 16 residues. The V gene lost 1 base and the J gene lost 5 bases, with 17 bases spanning the gap. This sequence originates from an adult woman who had mild COVID-19 (a few samples of this study predate the infection). Cell type and time point are not known. The sequencing input was PBMCs or a T cell subset sorted from them (not recorded which). The chain couples TRBV3-1 to TRBJ2-5; D might be TRBD1 or TRBD2, each matching 5 bases. Here the CDR3 reads CASSQVRGVGPETQYF. The CDR3 DNA sequence: TGTGCCAGCAGCCAAGTCCGAGGGGTAGGTCCGGAGACCCAGTACTTC.